The T cell receptor beta chain described here comes from a study of cytomegalovirus exposure and HLA in healthy donors (dated by TCRdb to the late 2010s). At the level of the whole study: An earlier analysis of several hundred of the donors reported about 290 Gb of sequence data and around 110 million unique TCR beta sequences from about 180 million T cells. The study was designed to test whether signatures of past pathogen exposure could be identified by cataloging public T cell receptors. The study combined high-throughput TCR immunosequencing, statistical association of individual TCRs with disease status, and machine learning to predict cytomegalovirus infection status. The genetic ancestry cluster associated with self-reported Caucasian donors included 81% of the approximately 430 genotyped donors. Alongside the repertoire data, information on donor age, sex, ethnicity and CMV serostatus was compiled. The number of typed donors differed by locus: roughly 629-640 for A, B, C, DRB1 and DQB1; 522 for DQA1; approximately 600 for DPA1; and 400 to 480 for DPB1. To decide whether each TCR beta V gene segment behaved as functional or pseudogenic, an earlier analysis of some 570 of the donors relied on high-throughput TCR beta sequencing. Both class I and class II loci were covered by HLA typing, at four-digit resolution. Genome-wide SNP genotypes for about 65% of the roughly 700 donors were used in a later genetic analysis, which treated that subset as a discovery cohort. Every discovery cohort repertoire had been produced on one sequencing platform. A later analysis re-examined previously published TCR beta repertoires from over 500 donors and added high-resolution HLA genotyping to investigate patterns of TCR occurrence. Rather than drawing on any new phenotypic data, the later analysis identified candidate immune exposures from TCR beta sequences and the way those sequences occurred across donors. On average, about 200,000 unique TCR beta nucleotide sequences were sequenced per donor among several hundred genotyped donors of the cohort, with 15% to 20% of those sequences being non-productive. An early release covering roughly 600 HLA-typed donors comprised approximately 290 gigabases of sequencing data and tens of millions of unique TCR sequences. The T cell repertoires of several hundred subjects were profiled by immunosequencing and related to cytomegalovirus serostatus. A separate validation cohort of roughly 130 different subjects was used in addition to the roughly 640-subject first cohort. Roughly five DR-DQ haplotypes were handled as single units for association and clustering because linkage in the cohort was strong.

The library was obtained by the immunoSEQ multiplex PCR assay. A mixture of 60 forward primers for TCR Vbeta segments and 13 reverse primers for TCR Jbeta segments was used in the multiplex PCR. The CDR3 region of rearranged TCR beta genes was amplified from genomic DNA by a multiplex PCR assay. On the Illumina HiSeq System, the amplified TCR beta libraries were sequenced as 87-base-pair reads. Processing in the source paper ran as follows. Across the 670 or so repertoires, a later analysis counted approximately 83 million unique TCR beta chains, 9.5 million to 12 million of which were shared by at least two donors. To remove PCR and sequencing errors, raw reads were error-corrected and collapsed into unique sequences using a nearest-neighbor algorithm that merged closely related sequences. Alignment of CDR3 sequences to IMGT reference sequences was used to assign V, D and J gene segments. For a sequence to be retained, a match of at least six nucleotides was required to both a V gene segment and a J gene segment. A rearrangement counted as productive if the CDR3 had no stop codons and remained in frame with V and J, and every other rearrangement counted as non-productive. Following IMGT convention, CDR3 was defined as the stretch from the second conserved V-encoded cysteine up to the conserved J-encoded phenylalanine. Sequences without an unambiguous match to a single V gene segment were excluded from the earlier analysis of about 630 of the donors. An earlier analysis of several hundred of the donors called V segments functional above 56.7% productive rearrangements and segregating when the between-donor standard deviation exceeded 5%. A statistical classification framework was built to diagnose cytomegalovirus status from the catalog of TCR beta chain sequences. In a later analysis, TCR nucleotide sequences were compared against IMGT/GENE-DB human TR gene sequences so that V and J genes could be assigned. Using the TCRdist pipeline, a later analysis assigned CDR3 sequences along with most-parsimonious VDJ recombination scenarios. In a later analysis, each TCR beta chain was defined by its CDR3 amino acid sequence together with its V-gene family, and reads lacking a unique V-gene family were excluded. To address suspected cross-contamination and a sequencing artifact, a later analysis removed under 600 highly shared, low-generation-probability nucleotide sequences. In a later analysis, a clonal expansion index was calculated for each public chain from normalized within-repertoire ranks of inferred template counts. A later analysis computed generation probabilities with a VDJ recombination model fitted to out-of-frame rearrangements, and checked the results against IGoR. A later analysis scored TCR-TCR, TCR-HLA and TCR-CMV co-occurrence with hypergeometric tests, applying a repertoire-size bias correction to TCR pairs. False discovery rates were estimated in a later analysis by permuting HLA or CMV assignments 20 times. A later analysis grouped co-occurring TCRs with DBSCAN, adding TCRdist sequence similarity when clustering within HLA-allele-positive subsets. Co-occurrence clustering excluded repertoires with fewer than 30,000 or more than 120,000 public chains, plus five with anomalous nucleotide sharing. Imported from immuneACCESS, the table was reduced by TCRdb to in-frame sequences with V and J called. These copies leave out some clones; in studies compared against another copy, an unresolved V gene accounts for under half, and the cause of the remainder is not known. That table furnishes V, J and clone size, whereas the DNA furnished D and trimming. This sample comprises 150,000 to 200,000 clones, over 80% of them detected only once. The top ten hold over 1.5% of the sample.

The paper as a whole reports these results and caveats: An earlier analysis of approximately 590 of the donors showed that most TCR beta V segments appeared in productive rearrangements either about 87% or about 30% of the time, which broadly matched IMGT annotations. A later genetic analysis reported fewer N-insertions in productive TCRs among donors in an Asian-associated ancestry cluster than the roughly 690-donor mean. In both the original and validation cohorts, the classifier was reported to diagnose cytomegalovirus status with high specificity and sensitivity. A later analysis found that most CMV-associated TCR beta chains appeared HLA-restricted, with HLA associations seemingly driven largely by CMV exposure. According to a later analysis, parvovirus B19, influenza, CMV and Epstein-Barr virus appeared linked to several top co-occurrence clusters. In vitro tests confirmed that a few of the cytomegalovirus-associated TCR beta chains recognize cytomegalovirus antigens. Correlated functional status among segregating V segments might reflect linkage disequilibrium, but an unknown experimental factor could not be ruled out. A further reported finding was that TCR beta sequences accurately predicted the HLA-A and HLA-B alleles for most subjects in the first cohort. A total of roughly 160 TCR beta chains were listed by the study as associated with cytomegalovirus. HLA typing was unavailable for some donors at each locus, so association tests used only the typed subset. A later analysis found that TCR association rates varied across HLA loci, with DRB1 alleles showing the most associated TCRs and HLA-C alleles the fewest. Seventeen rarely observed V segments, including chromosome 9 orphons, were excluded from the earlier analysis of a few hundred of the donors because counts were too low. When HLA alleles, especially DR and DQ, strongly co-occurred, TCR associations were difficult to assign to individual alleles. Most TCR sequences were observed very rarely across donors, whereas some public TCRs were present in many individuals. The sequencing pipeline was judged likely to have produced a cluster of highly shared sequence variants as a technical artifact. Immune exposure information for the cohort was limited to CMV serostatus. The 87-base-pair reads could not distinguish some IMGT-functional V segments, including TRBV6-2 and TRBV6-3, so those segments were excluded. Presence/absence analyses assumed roughly uniform sequencing depth across donors, an assumption that may not hold. A later genetic analysis associated a missense DCLRE1C variant with V-gene and J-gene trimming of TCR beta chains, and an independent cohort replicated the association. The authors suggested that the approach could potentially be generalized to other disease states and immunological phenotypes. At a false discovery rate of 0.05, a later analysis linked some 18,000 TCR beta sequences to specific HLA alleles. In a later analysis, HLA-associated TCR beta chains were found to be more clonally expanded and to have lower generation probabilities than equally common non-associated chains. Only TCR beta chains were sequenced in this cohort, and the absence of alpha or paired-chain data limited detectable features.

In total, over 600 healthy bone marrow donors made up the cohort. At the time of sampling, every cohort member was nominally healthy, though immune exposures that went unrecorded were likely present. The donor was CMV seronegative and belonged to the group of around 350 seronegative cohort members. A peripheral blood sample was collected from each donor, and TCR beta sequencing was performed on peripheral blood mononuclear cells. The Qiagen DNeasy Blood Extraction Kit was used to extract genomic DNA from the blood cell samples. Comments on this clone: Its target antigen remains unknown. The record has no base qualities; no much larger clone is one base away.

The germline V gene (reference sequence) yields SGHKS for CDR1 and YYEKEE for CDR2. From V the trimming removes 7 bases and from J it removes 3 bases, while the gene matches leave 10 bases of the junction unaccounted for. The CDR3 sequence holds 15 residues, the cysteine and phenylalanine included. Of the read, only the CDR3 DNA is kept; its 45 bases are in frame from base 1. The clonotype originates from a man aged 50 or older in good health and CMV-seronegative. Sequencing used PBMCs. The rearrangement joined TRBV5-5 to TRBJ2-7, and 10 junction bases match TRBD2. The DNA sequence is as follows: TGTGCCAGCGAACCGTCTAGCGGGAGTATCTACGAGCAGTACTTC. Translated, this gives CASEPSSGSIYEQYF.